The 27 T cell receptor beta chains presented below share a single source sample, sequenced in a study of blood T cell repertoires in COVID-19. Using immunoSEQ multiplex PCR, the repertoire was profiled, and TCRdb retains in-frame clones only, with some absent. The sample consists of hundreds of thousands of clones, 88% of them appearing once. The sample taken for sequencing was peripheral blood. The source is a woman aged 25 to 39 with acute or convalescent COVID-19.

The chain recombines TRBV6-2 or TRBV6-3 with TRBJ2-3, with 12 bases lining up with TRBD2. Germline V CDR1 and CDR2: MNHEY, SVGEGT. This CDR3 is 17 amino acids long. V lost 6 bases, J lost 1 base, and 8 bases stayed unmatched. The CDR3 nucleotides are TGTGCCAGCAGCCTCCTAGCGGGAGGGCAGGGCACAGATACGCAGTATTTT. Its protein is CASSLLAGGQGTDTQYF.

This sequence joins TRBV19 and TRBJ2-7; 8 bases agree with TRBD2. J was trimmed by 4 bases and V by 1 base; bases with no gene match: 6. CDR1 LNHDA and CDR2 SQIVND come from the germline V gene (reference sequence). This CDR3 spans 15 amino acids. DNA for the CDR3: TGTGCCAGTAGTATAGTCGGTCTAGCGGGTTACGAGCAGTACTTC. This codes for CASSIVGLAGYEQYF.

CDR3: CASSYTMGELFF. CDR3 coding DNA: TGTGCCAGCAGCTACACTATGGGGGAGCTGTTTTTT. V and J are TRBV9 and TRBJ2-2; D is unresolved. Germline values: CDR1 SGDLS, CDR2 YYNGEE. V lost 4 bases and J lost 8, with 9 bases in between. This CDR3 contains 12 residues.

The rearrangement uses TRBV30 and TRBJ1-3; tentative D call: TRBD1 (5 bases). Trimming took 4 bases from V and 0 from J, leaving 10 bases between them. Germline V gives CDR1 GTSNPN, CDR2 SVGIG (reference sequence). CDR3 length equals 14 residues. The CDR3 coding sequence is TGTGCCTGGAAAAAGGGGAACTCTGGAAACACCATATATTTT. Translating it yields CAWKKGNSGNTIYF.

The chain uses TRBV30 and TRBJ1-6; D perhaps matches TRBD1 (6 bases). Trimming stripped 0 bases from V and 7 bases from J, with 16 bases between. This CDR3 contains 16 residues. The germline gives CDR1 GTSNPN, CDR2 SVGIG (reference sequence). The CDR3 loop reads CAWSVLRRQGNSPLHF. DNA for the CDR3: TGTGCCTGGAGTGTACTAAGGAGGCAGGGGAATTCACCCCTCCACTTT.

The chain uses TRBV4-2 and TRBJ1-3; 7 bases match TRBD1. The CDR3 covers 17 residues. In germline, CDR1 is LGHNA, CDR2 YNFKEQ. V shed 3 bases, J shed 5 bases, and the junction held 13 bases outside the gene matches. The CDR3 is CASSHPNWGTDRNTIYF. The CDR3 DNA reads TGTGCCAGCAGCCACCCCAACTGGGGGACAGATAGAAACACCATATATTTT.

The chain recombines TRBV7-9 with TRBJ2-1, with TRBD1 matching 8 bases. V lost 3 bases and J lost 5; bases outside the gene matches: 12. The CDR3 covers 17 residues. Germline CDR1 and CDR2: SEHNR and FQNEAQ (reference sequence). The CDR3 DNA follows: TGTGCCAGCAGCTTGTTGCCTCGGGGACAGGAGAACAATGAGCAGTTCTTC. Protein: CASSLLPRGQENNEQFF.

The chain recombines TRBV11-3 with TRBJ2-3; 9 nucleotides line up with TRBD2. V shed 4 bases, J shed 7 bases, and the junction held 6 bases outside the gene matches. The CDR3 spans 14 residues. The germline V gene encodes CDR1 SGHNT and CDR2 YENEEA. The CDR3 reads CASSSGLAGNTQYF. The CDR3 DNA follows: TGTGCCAGCAGCTCGGGACTAGCAGGCAATACGCAGTATTTT.

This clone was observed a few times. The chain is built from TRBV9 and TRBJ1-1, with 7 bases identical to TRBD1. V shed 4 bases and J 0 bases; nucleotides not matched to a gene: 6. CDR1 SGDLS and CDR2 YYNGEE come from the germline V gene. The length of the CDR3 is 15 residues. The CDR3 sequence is CASSSPGGLNTEAFF. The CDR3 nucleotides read TGTGCCAGCAGCAGCCCAGGGGGGTTGAACACTGAAGCTTTCTTT.

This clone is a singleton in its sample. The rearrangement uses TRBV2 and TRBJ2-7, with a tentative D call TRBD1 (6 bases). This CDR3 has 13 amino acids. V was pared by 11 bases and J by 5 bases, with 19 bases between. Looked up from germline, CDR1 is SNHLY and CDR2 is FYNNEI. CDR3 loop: CAGSTGLGHEQYF. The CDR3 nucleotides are TGTGCCGGATCGACAGGATTAGGCCACGAGCAGTACTTC.

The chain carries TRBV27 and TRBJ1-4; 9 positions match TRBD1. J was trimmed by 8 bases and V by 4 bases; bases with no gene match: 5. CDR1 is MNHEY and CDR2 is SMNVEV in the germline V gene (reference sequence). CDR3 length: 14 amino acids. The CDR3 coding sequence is TGTGCCAGCAGTTCCGGGACAGGGCGCGAAAAACTGTTTTTT. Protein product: CASSSGTGREKLFF.

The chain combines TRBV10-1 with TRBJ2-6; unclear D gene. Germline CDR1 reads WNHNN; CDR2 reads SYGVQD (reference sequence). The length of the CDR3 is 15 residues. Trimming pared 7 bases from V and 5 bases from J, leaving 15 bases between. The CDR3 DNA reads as TGCGCCAGCATTGGTTCCCGGTGCTGGGCCAACGTCCTGACTTTC. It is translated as CASIGSRCWANVLTF.

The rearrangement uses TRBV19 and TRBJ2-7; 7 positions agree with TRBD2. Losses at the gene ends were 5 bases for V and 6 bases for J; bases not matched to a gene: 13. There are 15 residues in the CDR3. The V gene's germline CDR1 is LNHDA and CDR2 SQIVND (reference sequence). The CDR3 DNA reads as TGTGCCAGTAGTTGGAAGGCCAGCGGGGACCTCGAGCAGTACTTC. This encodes CASSWKASGDLEQYF.

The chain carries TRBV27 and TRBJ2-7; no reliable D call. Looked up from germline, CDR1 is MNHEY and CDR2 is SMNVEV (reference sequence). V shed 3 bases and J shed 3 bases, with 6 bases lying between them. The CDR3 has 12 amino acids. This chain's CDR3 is CASSFPGYEQYF. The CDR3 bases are TGTGCCAGCAGTTTTCCGGGCTACGAGCAGTACTTC.

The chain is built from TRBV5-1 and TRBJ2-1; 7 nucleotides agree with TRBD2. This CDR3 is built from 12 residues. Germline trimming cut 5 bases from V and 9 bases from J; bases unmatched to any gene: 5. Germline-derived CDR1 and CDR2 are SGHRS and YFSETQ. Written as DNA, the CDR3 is TGCGCCAGCAGTTTGACTAGCACTGAGCAGTTCTTC. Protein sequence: CASSLTSTEQFF.

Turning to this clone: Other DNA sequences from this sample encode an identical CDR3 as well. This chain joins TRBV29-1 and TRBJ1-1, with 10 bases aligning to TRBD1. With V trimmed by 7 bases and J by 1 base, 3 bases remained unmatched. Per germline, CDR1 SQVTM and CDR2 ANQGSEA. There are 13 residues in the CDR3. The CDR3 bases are TGCAGCGCCCGGACAGGGGGGAACACTGAAGCTTTCTTT. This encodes CSARTGGNTEAFF.

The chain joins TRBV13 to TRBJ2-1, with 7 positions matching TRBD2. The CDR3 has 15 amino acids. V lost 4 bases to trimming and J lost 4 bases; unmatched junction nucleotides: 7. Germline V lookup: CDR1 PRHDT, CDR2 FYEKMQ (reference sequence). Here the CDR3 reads CASSSAQRDYNEQFF. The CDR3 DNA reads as TGTGCCAGCAGCTCCGCTCAGCGGGATTACAATGAGCAGTTCTTC.

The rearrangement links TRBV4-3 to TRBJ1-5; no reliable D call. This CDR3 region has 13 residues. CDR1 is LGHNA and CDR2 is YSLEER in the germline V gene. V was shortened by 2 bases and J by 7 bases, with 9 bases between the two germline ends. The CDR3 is CASSQSWSQPQHF. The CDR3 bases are TGCGCCAGCAGCCAAAGTTGGAGCCAGCCCCAGCATTTT.

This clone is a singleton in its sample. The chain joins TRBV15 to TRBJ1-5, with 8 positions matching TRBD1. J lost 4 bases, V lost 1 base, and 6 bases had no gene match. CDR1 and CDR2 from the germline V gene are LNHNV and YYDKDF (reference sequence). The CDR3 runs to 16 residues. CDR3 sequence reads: CATSRASTGANQPQHF. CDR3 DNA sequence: TGTGCCACCAGCAGAGCCTCGACAGGGGCAAATCAGCCCCAGCATTTT.

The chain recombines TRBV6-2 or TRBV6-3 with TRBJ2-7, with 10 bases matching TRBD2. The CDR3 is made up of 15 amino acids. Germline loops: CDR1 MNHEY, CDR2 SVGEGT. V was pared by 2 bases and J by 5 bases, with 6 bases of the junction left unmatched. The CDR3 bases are TGTGCCAGCAGTTACAGAACTAGCGGGACCCACGAGCAGTACTTC. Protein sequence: CASSYRTSGTHEQYF.

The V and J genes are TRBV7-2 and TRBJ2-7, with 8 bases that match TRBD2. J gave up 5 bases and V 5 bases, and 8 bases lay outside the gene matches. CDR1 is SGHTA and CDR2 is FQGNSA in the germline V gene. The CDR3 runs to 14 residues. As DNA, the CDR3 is TGTGCCAGCAGCGCCGGGACTAGTTGGAACGAGCAGTACTTC. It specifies CASSAGTSWNEQYF.

CDR3 region: CASSRLAVHNEQFF. In nucleotides, the CDR3 is TGTGCCAGCAGCCGACTAGCGGTACACAATGAGCAGTTCTTC. The chain uses TRBV6-5 and TRBJ2-1, with 9 bases fitting TRBD2. V dropped 6 bases and J dropped 5; count of bases not matched to a gene: 5. In germline, CDR1 is MNHEY, CDR2 SVGAGI. The CDR3 covers 14 residues.

The DNA of the CDR3 is TGTGCCAGCAGCCTGGGACAGAGCTTCACAGATACGCAGTATTTT. This codes for CASSLGQSFTDTQYF. This chain links TRBV13 with TRBJ2-3; TRBD1 matches at 7 bases. V trimming: 5 bases; J trimming: 2 bases; junction bases outside the gene matches: 7. The germline CDR1 and CDR2 sequences are PRHDT and FYEKMQ (reference sequence). CDR3 length equals 15 residues.

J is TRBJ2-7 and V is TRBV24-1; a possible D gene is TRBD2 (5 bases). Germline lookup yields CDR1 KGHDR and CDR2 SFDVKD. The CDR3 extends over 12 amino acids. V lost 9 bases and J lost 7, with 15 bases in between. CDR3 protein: CATSPGPGEQYF. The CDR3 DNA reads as TGTGCCACCTCGCCGGGCCCGGGGGAGCAGTACTTC.

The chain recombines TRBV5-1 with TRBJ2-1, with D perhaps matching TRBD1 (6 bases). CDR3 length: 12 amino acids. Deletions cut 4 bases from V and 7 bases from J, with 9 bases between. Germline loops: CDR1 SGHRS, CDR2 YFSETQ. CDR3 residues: CASSRTENEQFF. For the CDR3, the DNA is TGCGCCAGCAGCCGGACAGAAAATGAGCAGTTCTTC.

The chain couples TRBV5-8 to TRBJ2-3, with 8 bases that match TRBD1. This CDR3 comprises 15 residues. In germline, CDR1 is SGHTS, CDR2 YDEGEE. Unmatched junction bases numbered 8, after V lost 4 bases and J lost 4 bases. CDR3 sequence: CASSRQGSLADTQYF. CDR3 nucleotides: TGTGCCAGCAGCCGACAGGGGTCCTTAGCAGATACGCAGTATTTT. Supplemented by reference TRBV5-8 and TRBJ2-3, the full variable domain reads EAGVTQSPTHLIKTRGQQATLRCSPISGHTSVYWYQQALGLGLQFLLWYDEGEERNRGNFPPRFSGRQFPNYSSELNVNALELEDSALYLCASSRQGSLADTQYFGPGTRLTVL.

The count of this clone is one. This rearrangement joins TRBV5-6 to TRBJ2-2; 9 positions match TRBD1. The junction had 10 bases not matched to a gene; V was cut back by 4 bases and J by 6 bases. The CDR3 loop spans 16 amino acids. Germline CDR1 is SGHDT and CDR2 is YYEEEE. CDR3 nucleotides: TGTGCCAGCAGCGAACCGGGACAGGGTGTTCCCGGGGAGCTGTTTTTT. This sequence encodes CASSEPGQGVPGELFF.